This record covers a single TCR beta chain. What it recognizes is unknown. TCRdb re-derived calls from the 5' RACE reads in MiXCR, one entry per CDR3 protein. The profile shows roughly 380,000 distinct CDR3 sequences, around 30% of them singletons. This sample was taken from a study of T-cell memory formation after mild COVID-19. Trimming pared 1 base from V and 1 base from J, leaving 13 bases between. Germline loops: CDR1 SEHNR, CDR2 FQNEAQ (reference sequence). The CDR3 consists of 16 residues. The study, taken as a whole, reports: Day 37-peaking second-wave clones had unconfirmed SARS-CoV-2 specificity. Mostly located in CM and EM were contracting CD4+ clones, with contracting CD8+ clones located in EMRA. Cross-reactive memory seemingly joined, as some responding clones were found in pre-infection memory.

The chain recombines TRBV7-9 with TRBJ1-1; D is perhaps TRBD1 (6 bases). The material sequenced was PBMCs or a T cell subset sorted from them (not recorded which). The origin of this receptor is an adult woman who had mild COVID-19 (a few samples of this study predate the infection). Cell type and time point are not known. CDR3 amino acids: CASSLGAAGENTEAFF. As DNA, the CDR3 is TGTGCCAGCAGCTTAGGAGCGGCAGGGGAGAACACTGAAGCTTTCTTT.